This record concerns one TCR beta chain sequence. Germline CDR1 is SEHNR and CDR2 is FQNEAQ (reference sequence). The length of the CDR3 is 14 residues. The V gene lost 5 bases and the J gene lost 1 base, with 10 bases spanning the gap. This sample is part of a study of blood T cell repertoires in COVID-19. About the study: The United States, Italy and Spain provided the acute and convalescent COVID-19 samples. T cells, B-cell-depleted T cells, or PBMCs provided the cDNA or gDNA that served as material.

Source study methods: Amplification from reference gene primers served as the basis for estimated nucleated cell counts. Profiling relied on immunoSEQ multiplex PCR, and the TCRdb table lists in-frame clones only, not all of them. From that table come the V and J calls and clone size; the DNA was used to work out D and trimming. The top ten clones hold 9% to 9.5% of a sample with fewer than 300,000 clones, approximately 91% of them seen once. Sequenced sample: peripheral blood. This sequence was found in a man aged 18 to 35 with active or convalescent COVID-19. The V call is TRBV7-9, the J call TRBJ2-3; D is unresolved. CDR3 sequence reads: CASSEDSGTDTQYF. The DNA for the CDR3 is TGTGCCAGCAGCGAGGATTCAGGCACAGATACGCAGTATTTT.